The 22 T cell receptor beta chains below were found in one sample sequenced in a study of blood T cell repertoires in COVID-19. TCRdb's table, derived via immunoSEQ multiplex PCR, lists solely in-frame clones and lacks some. This table holds about 230,000 clones, 86% found once. Sample: PBMCs or T cells enriched from blood (not recorded which). These receptors all come from a woman aged 45-60 years in a cohort exposed to, infected with or recovered from COVID-19 (not recorded which).

This clone has only one observation. The gene calls are TRBV23-1 and TRBJ2-3; a possible D gene is TRBD1 (6 bases). Being an ORF, TRBV23-1 has a function that is uncertain. V was pared by 6 bases and J by 0 bases, with 13 bases between. This CDR3 region has 15 residues. The CDR3 protein is CASSLRGPSTDTQYF. As DNA, the CDR3 is TGCGCCAGCAGCCTCAGGGGTCCTAGCACAGATACGCAGTATTTT.

The rearrangement joins TRBV3-1 (or the pseudogene TRBV3-2) to TRBJ1-6; the D gene is possibly TRBD1 (5 bases). The CDR3 loop spans 14 amino acids. Germline CDR1 is LGHDT and CDR2 is YNNKEL (reference sequence). Trimming took 1 base from V and 7 from J, leaving 8 bases between them. In nucleotides, the CDR3 is TGTGCCAGCAGCCAAGTTAGGGGAAATTCACCCCTCCACTTT. Translation gives CASSQVRGNSPLHF.

The chain has TRBV5-5 and TRBJ2-2, with D perhaps matching TRBD1 (5 bases). This CDR3 has 15 amino acids. The V end lost 2 bases, the J end lost 5 bases, and 13 bases lay between the germline ends. Per germline, CDR1 SGHKS and CDR2 YYEKEE (reference sequence). In DNA form, the CDR3 reads TGTGCCAGCAGCTTTGTCAGGGCTGGAACCGGGGAGCTGTTTTTT. Its protein product is CASSFVRAGTGELFF.

V is TRBV5-1 and J is TRBJ2-3, with a tentative D call TRBD2 (6 bases). Per germline, CDR1 SGHRS and CDR2 YFSETQ. CDR3 length: 16 residues. Trimming stripped 1 base from V and 4 bases from J, with 16 bases between. CDR3 nucleotides: TGCGCCAGCAGCTTGTGGGCTAGCGAGGAAGCAGATACGCAGTATTTT. It yields the protein CASSLWASEEADTQYF.

This clone was observed once. V gene TRBV28 combines with J gene TRBJ1-2; no clear D gene. This CDR3 is built from 12 residues. The V end lost 3 bases, the J end lost 1 base, and 3 bases lay between the germline ends. The germline CDR1 and CDR2 sequences are MDHEN and SYDVKM. The CDR3 loop reads CASSFHNYGYTF. CDR3 nucleotides: TGTGCCAGCAGTTTCCATAACTATGGCTACACCTTC.

This chain uses TRBV12-2 with TRBJ2-1; TRBD1 is the table's D call and was not checked against the DNA. TRBV12-2 is given as a pseudogene. This CDR3 has 16 residues. The CDR3 here is CASRLDWQGLIYEQFF. The CDR3 DNA reads TGTGCAAGTCGCTTAGATTGGCAGGGGCTTATATATGAGCAGTTCTTC.

The rearrangement links TRBV6-5 to TRBJ2-1, with TRBD2 matching 10 bases. Germline CDR1 and CDR2: MNHEY and SVGAGI. The V and J ends lost 6 bases and 5 bases, in that order; junction bases with no gene match: 4. The CDR3 extends over 14 amino acids. CDR3 sequence (DNA): TGTGCCAGCAGAGATAGCGGGGGGAACAATGAGCAGTTCTTC. Translating gives CASRDSGGNNEQFF.

The chain employs TRBV12-3 or TRBV12-4 and TRBJ1-2, with D maybe TRBD1 (5 bases). CDR3 size: 13 residues. V lost 1 base and J 5 bases, leaving 8 bases between the germline ends. CDR3 residues: CASSLGGWYGYTF. The CDR3 nucleotides are TGTGCCAGCAGTTTAGGGGGCTGGTATGGCTACACCTTC.

The chain links TRBV24-1 to TRBJ1-5, with D perhaps TRBD1 (5 bases). Trimming removed 3 bases from V and 3 bases from J, with 11 bases in between. The CDR3 runs 15 residues. Germline V CDR1 and CDR2: KGHDR, SFDVKD. CDR3 sequence: CATSDAGTINQPQHF. The CDR3 DNA sequence: TGTGCCACCAGTGATGCTGGGACTATCAATCAGCCCCAGCATTTT.

This clone has just a few counts. As DNA, the CDR3 is TGTGCCTGGAGTAGGGACAGGGGTTTTGAAAAACTGTTTTTT. This codes for CAWSRDRGFEKLFF. This chain uses TRBV30 with TRBJ1-4; 10 bases align to TRBD1. With 2 bases clipped from V and 7 bases from J, the junction kept 4 bases outside the gene matches. Germline V gives CDR1 GTSNPN, CDR2 SVGIG (reference sequence). CDR3 length: 14 residues.

The chain carries TRBV4-2 and TRBJ1-2; D is ambiguous. Germline V gives CDR1 LGHNA, CDR2 YNFKEQ. This CDR3 is built from 15 residues. Trimming left V 3 bases short and J 4 bases short, with 15 bases between. CDR3 residues: CASSQVSFGFYGYTF. In DNA form, the CDR3 reads TGTGCCAGCAGCCAGGTCTCCTTCGGGTTCTATGGCTACACCTTC.

The rearrangement joins TRBV7-6 to TRBJ2-5; TRBD1 is a possible D gene (6 bases). The CDR3 loop spans 15 amino acids. From germline, CDR1 is SGHVS and CDR2 FNYEAQ. The V end lost 4 bases, the J end lost 6 bases, and 18 bases lay between the germline ends. For the CDR3, the DNA is TGTGCCAGCAGCTCCAAATACAGGGAAAGGCAGACCCAGTACTTC. Residues: CASSSKYRERQTQYF.

This rearrangement joins TRBV28 to TRBJ2-7; 7 positions match TRBD1. The junction had 12 bases not matched to a gene; V was cut back by 6 bases and J by 1 base. There are 16 residues in the CDR3. Germline CDR1 and CDR2: MDHEN and SYDVKM. Written as DNA, the CDR3 is TGTGCCAGCAGCAAACCTGAACAGGGGCGATCCTACGAGCAGTACTTC. Translating it yields CASSKPEQGRSYEQYF.

This chain uses TRBV6-1 with TRBJ2-7; unclear D gene. The length of the CDR3 is 15 residues. Trimming shortened V by 1 base and J by 0 bases, and 10 bases separated the two germline ends. Germline V lookup: CDR1 MNHNS, CDR2 SASEGT. CDR3: CASSEVGPSSYEQYF. The CDR3 DNA follows: TGTGCCAGCAGTGAAGTCGGTCCGAGCTCCTACGAGCAGTACTTC.

CDR3 loop: CASSLGAAGHTDTQYF. The CDR3 DNA sequence: TGCGCCAGCAGCTTGGGGGCAGCGGGCCACACAGATACGCAGTATTTT. The rearrangement joins TRBV5-1 to TRBJ2-3; TRBD2 is a possible D gene (6 bases). V lost 0 bases to trimming and J lost 2 bases, with 13 bases between them. CDR1 SGHRS and CDR2 YFSETQ come from the germline V gene. There are 16 residues in the CDR3.

The chain has TRBV19 and TRBJ1-1; 9 bases fit TRBD1. V lost 4 bases, J lost 5 bases, and 5 bases stayed unmatched. The germline CDR1 and CDR2 sequences are LNHDA and SQIVND (reference sequence). This CDR3 is 14 amino acids long. The CDR3 bases are TGTGCCAGTAGTACCACAGGGGGCCAAACTGAAGCTTTCTTT. It encodes CASSTTGGQTEAFF.

The CDR3 loop is CASSFMDSGNTIYF. In nucleotides, the CDR3 is TGCGCCAGCAGCTTTATGGACAGTGGAAACACCATATATTTT. This chain joins TRBV5-1 and TRBJ1-3; a possible D gene is TRBD1 (6 bases). CDR1 is SGHRS, CDR2 YFSETQ, per germline. The CDR3 is 14 residues long. The V gene lost 2 bases and the J gene lost 3 bases, with 9 bases spanning the gap. Full variable domain (missing parts from reference TRBV5-1 and TRBJ1-3): KAGVTQTPRYLIKTRGQQVTLSCSPISGHRSVSWYQQTPGQGLQFLFEYFSETQRNKGNFPGRFSGRQFSNSRSEMNVSTLELGDSALYLCASSFMDSGNTIYFGEGSWLTVV.

The chain carries TRBV18 and TRBJ1-3; D call uncertain. From germline, CDR1 is KGHSH and CDR2 LQKENI. V shed 0 bases and J shed 8 bases, with 14 bases lying between them. The CDR3 is 15 residues long. CDR3 loop: CASSPPDGIGDTIYF. CDR3 sequence (DNA): TGTGCCAGCTCACCACCGGACGGGATCGGGGACACCATATATTTT.

V usage is TRBV28 and J usage is TRBJ1-5, with D uncertain. This CDR3 has 16 amino acids. Germline V gene data show CDR1 as MDHEN and CDR2 as SYDVKM. Deletions cut 4 bases from V and 0 bases from J, with 13 bases between. The CDR3 nucleotides read TGTGCCAGCAGTTCCACCTTCGGTGGTAGCAATCAGCCCCAGCATTTT. Translation: CASSSTFGGSNQPQHF.

This clone occurred once. The rearrangement uses TRBV14 and TRBJ2-7; D is unclear. V dropped 0 bases and J dropped 2 bases, with 8 bases sitting between them. The germline V gene encodes CDR1 SGHDN and CDR2 FVKESK. The CDR3 consists of 14 residues. The CDR3 here is CASSQDFVPYEQYF. CDR3 in DNA: TGTGCCAGCAGCCAAGATTTCGTCCCCTACGAGCAGTACTTC.

The chain links TRBV4-3 to TRBJ1-5, with a weak D call TRBD1 (6 bases). V shed 4 bases and J shed 2 bases, with 24 bases lying between them. The CDR3 totals 19 residues. Germline assignment: CDR1 LGHNA and CDR2 YSLEER. CDR3: CASSPPREGGEGGNQPQHF. The CDR3 region has the DNA TGCGCCAGCAGCCCCCCCCGAGAAGGGGGGGAAGGGGGCAATCAGCCCCAGCATTTT.

The rearrangement links TRBV29-1 to TRBJ1-2; TRBD1 is a possible D gene (5 bases). The V and J ends lost 5 bases and 3 bases respectively, with 16 bases between them. In germline, CDR1 is SQVTM, CDR2 ANQGSEA. This CDR3 spans 14 amino acids. CDR3 loop: CSVPKRLTDYGYTF. The CDR3 region has the DNA TGCAGCGTTCCGAAAAGACTGACAGACTATGGCTACACCTTC.